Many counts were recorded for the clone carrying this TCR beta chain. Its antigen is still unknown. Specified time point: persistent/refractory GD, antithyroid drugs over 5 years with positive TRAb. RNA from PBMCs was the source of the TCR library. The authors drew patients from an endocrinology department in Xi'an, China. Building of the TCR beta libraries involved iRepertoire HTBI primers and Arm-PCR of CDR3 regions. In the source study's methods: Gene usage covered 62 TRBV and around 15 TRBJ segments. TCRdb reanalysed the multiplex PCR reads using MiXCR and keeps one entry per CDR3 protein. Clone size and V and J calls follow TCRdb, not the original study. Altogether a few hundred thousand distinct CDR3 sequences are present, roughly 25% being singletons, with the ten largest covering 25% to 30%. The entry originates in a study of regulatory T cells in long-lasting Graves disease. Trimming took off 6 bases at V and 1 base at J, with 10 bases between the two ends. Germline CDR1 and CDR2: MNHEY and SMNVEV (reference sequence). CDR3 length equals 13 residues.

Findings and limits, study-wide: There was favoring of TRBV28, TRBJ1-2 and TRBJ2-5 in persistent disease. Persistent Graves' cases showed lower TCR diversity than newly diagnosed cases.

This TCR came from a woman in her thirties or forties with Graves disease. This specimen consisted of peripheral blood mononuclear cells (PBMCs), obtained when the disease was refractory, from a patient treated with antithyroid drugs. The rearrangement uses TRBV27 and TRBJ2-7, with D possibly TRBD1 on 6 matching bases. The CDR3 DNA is TGTGCCAGCAGAGGGGGAGATTCCTACGAGCAGTACTTC. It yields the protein CASRGGDSYEQYF.